The 20 T cell receptor beta chains reported below all come from one sample, sequenced in a study of control samples from healthy donors and cancer patients. TCRdb keeps only in-frame clones here, not all; method: immunoSEQ multiplex PCR. The profile shows 99,000 or so clones, roughly four fifths of them singletons. Material: blood. The receptors derive from a man aged 55 to 69 in good health.

The CDR3 region has the DNA TGTGCCAGCAGTTACGGGACAGGTGTTAACTATGGCTACACCTTC. This translates into CASSYGTGVNYGYTF. The V and J genes are TRBV6-5 and TRBJ1-2; 8 nucleotides line up with TRBD1. J was trimmed by 1 base and V by 2 bases; bases with no gene match: 3. The germline V gene encodes CDR1 MNHEY and CDR2 SVGAGI. CDR3 length: 15 residues.

The table lists this clone with a count of one. V and J are TRBV7-2 and TRBJ2-7, with D perhaps being TRBD1 or TRBD2 (5 bases each). V lost 5 bases and J 1 base, leaving 15 bases between the germline ends. This CDR3 region has 15 residues. The germline V gene has CDR1 SGHTA and CDR2 FQGNSA. The DNA of the CDR3 is TGTGCCAGCAGCCGGGACGGGGAGCGGTCCTACGAGCAGTACTTC. Its protein product is CASSRDGERSYEQYF.

V is TRBV6-5 and J is TRBJ1-2; 7 bases are shared with TRBD1. CDR1 and CDR2 from the germline V gene are MNHEY and SVGAGI. V lost 5 bases and J lost 1; bases outside the gene matches: 7. The CDR3 contains 15 residues. CDR3 DNA: TGTGCCAGCAGTCGCGGACAGGCCTATAACTATGGCTACACCTTC. This codes for CASSRGQAYNYGYTF.

The rearrangement uses TRBV30 and TRBJ1-3; D remains ambiguous. There are 13 residues in the CDR3. From germline, CDR1 is GTSNPN and CDR2 SVGIG (reference sequence). V was shortened by 0 bases and J by 4 bases, with 7 bases between the two germline ends. The CDR3 here is CAWSVTRGNTIYF. The CDR3, as DNA: TGTGCCTGGAGTGTAACAAGGGGAAACACCATATATTTT.

The rearrangement joins TRBV15 to TRBJ1-4, with D unclear. Germline-derived CDR1 and CDR2 are LNHNV and YYDKDF (reference sequence). The CDR3 consists of 13 residues. V was shortened by 3 bases and J by 5 bases, with 7 bases between the two germline ends. CDR3: CATSRDLNEKLFF. The CDR3 DNA is TGTGCCACCAGCAGGGACCTAAATGAAAAACTGTTTTTT.

V is TRBV19 and J is TRBJ2-3; TRBD2 agrees at 11 bases. CDR1 LNHDA and CDR2 SQIVND come from the germline V gene (reference sequence). Germline trimming cut 4 bases from V and 3 bases from J; bases unmatched to any gene: 6. CDR3 size: 16 residues. The CDR3 region has the DNA TGTGCCAGTAGTACCCTAGCGGGAGGCGGGACAGATACGCAGTATTTT. Protein: CASSTLAGGGTDTQYF. The whole variable domain, filled in from reference TRBV19 and TRBJ2-3, reads DGGITQSPKYLFRKEGQNVTLSCEQNLNHDAMYWYRQDPGQGLRLIYYSQIVNDFQKGDIAEGYSVSREKKESFPLTVTSAQKNPTAFYLCASSTLAGGGTDTQYFGPGTRLTVL.

This sequence joins TRBV28 and TRBJ2-5; either TRBD1 or TRBD2 may fit D (5 bases each). The CDR3 totals 13 residues. The ends were cut back, 4 bases at V and 9 bases at J, with 15 bases in the middle. Germline V CDR1 and CDR2: MDHEN, SYDVKM. The CDR3 here is CASSWRREFAQYF. The CDR3 DNA is TGTGCCAGCAGTTGGCGCAGGGAGTTCGCCCAGTACTTC.

The genes are TRBV28 and TRBJ2-3; 8 positions agree with TRBD2. Germline V gives CDR1 MDHEN, CDR2 SYDVKM. There are 14 residues in the CDR3. The J segment lost 5 bases and the V segment lost 2 bases, leaving 3 bases of the junction unmatched. CDR3 DNA: TGTGCCAGCAGTTTACCTAGCGGGCTAGATACGCAGTATTTT. This encodes CASSLPSGLDTQYF.

This clone was detected only once. The chain has TRBV28 and TRBJ2-3; D gene unclear. The CDR3 spans 17 residues. CDR1 is MDHEN and CDR2 is SYDVKM in the germline V gene. V was pared by 2 bases and J by 2 bases, with 17 bases between. The CDR3, as DNA: TGTGCCAGCAGTTTAAGTCAGAGATTTCCGTTCACAGATACGCAGTATTTT. Amino acid sequence: CASSLSQRFPFTDTQYF.

The chain recombines TRBV27 with TRBJ2-1; 7 positions agree with TRBD2. Germline CDR1 and CDR2: MNHEY and SMNVEV (reference sequence). J was trimmed by 6 bases and V by 6 bases; bases with no gene match: 11. The CDR3 loop spans 15 amino acids. CDR3 residues: CASSLYAGGSNEQFF. The DNA of the CDR3 is TGTGCCAGCAGCCTATACGCCGGCGGGAGCAATGAGCAGTTCTTC.

The rearrangement links TRBV7-9 to TRBJ1-3, with D hard to call. This CDR3 comprises 15 residues. From germline, CDR1 is SEHNR and CDR2 FQNEAQ (reference sequence). V was pared by 1 base and J by 4 bases, with 11 bases between. CDR3 DNA sequence: TGTGCCAGCAGCTTAGAAGGTGTCTCCGGAAACACCATATATTTT. Protein sequence: CASSLEGVSGNTIYF.

The CDR3 DNA sequence: TGTGCCAGCAGCTTGGGCAACGCGGAGGGGCCCCAGCATTTT. As protein: CASSLGNAEGPQHF. V and J are TRBV5-8 and TRBJ1-5; no definite D call. There are 14 residues in the CDR3. V lost 0 bases, J lost 9 bases, and 13 bases lay in between. Germline CDR1 SGHTS, CDR2 YDEGEE.

V is TRBV27 and J is TRBJ2-7, with D unclear. V lost 6 bases, J lost 2 bases, and 23 bases lay in between. CDR1 is MNHEY, CDR2 SMNVEV, per germline (reference sequence). This CDR3 comprises 17 residues. The CDR3 is CASSSILRRFNPYEQYF. The CDR3 nucleotides read TGTGCCAGCAGCTCGATACTCCGGCGATTTAATCCCTACGAGCAGTACTTC.

The rearrangement links TRBV18 to TRBJ1-1, with D unclear. This CDR3 comprises 16 residues. Per the germline V gene, CDR1 is KGHSH and CDR2 is LQKENI. The V and J ends lost 0 bases and 1 base respectively, with 12 bases between them. The CDR3 DNA reads as TGTGCCAGCTCACCACCGAATTCAGCGTCGAACACTGAAGCTTTCTTT. Its protein is CASSPPNSASNTEAFF.

The genes are TRBV30 and TRBJ2-2, with 8 nucleotides matching TRBD1. V shed 1 base and J 4 bases; nucleotides not matched to a gene: 14. Per the germline V gene, CDR1 is GTSNPN and CDR2 is SVGIG (reference sequence). The length of the CDR3 is 18 residues. The CDR3 DNA follows: TGTGCCTGGAGTGACCCACAACGGACAGGGTATGCCACCGGGGAGCTGTTTTTT. Protein: CAWSDPQRTGYATGELFF.

In its sample, this clone was seen once. The CDR3 DNA follows: TGTGCCTGGAGTGTTGGGACAGGGGGCGACGAGCAGTACTTC. Its protein product is CAWSVGTGGDEQYF. The chain carries TRBV30 and TRBJ2-7, with 12 bases identical to TRBD1. J gave up 5 bases and V 0 bases, and 2 bases lay outside the gene matches. The CDR3 totals 14 residues. Germline lookup yields CDR1 GTSNPN and CDR2 SVGIG (reference sequence).

The V gene is TRBV5-1, the J gene TRBJ2-1; no clear D gene. Germline loops: CDR1 SGHRS, CDR2 YFSETQ. This CDR3 has 14 amino acids. V was shortened by 5 bases and J by 0 bases, with 9 bases between the two germline ends. The CDR3 sequence is CASSPPSSYNEQFF. CDR3 coding DNA: TGCGCCAGCAGTCCCCCCAGCTCCTACAATGAGCAGTTCTTC.

This chain joins TRBV4-2 and TRBJ2-3, with TRBD2 identical over 8 bases. Per germline, CDR1 LGHNA and CDR2 YNFKEQ. The CDR3 is 16 amino acids. The V segment lost 3 bases and the J segment 5 bases; nucleotides outside the gene matches: 10. CDR3 amino acids: CASSHAAGGYEDTQYF. DNA of the CDR3: TGTGCCAGCAGCCACGCGGCGGGAGGTTATGAAGATACGCAGTATTTT.

V gene TRBV14 combines with J gene TRBJ1-1; maybe TRBD1 (6 bases). Germline V gives CDR1 SGHDN, CDR2 FVKESK. Trimming removed 3 bases at V and 12 bases at J, with 23 bases between. CDR3 length equals 15 residues. CDR3: CASSHTEQGIGLSFF. The DNA of the CDR3 is TGTGCCAGCAGCCATACCGAACAGGGAATCGGATTGTCTTTCTTT.

The rearrangement joins TRBV15 to TRBJ2-5; TRBD2 matches at 10 bases. J was trimmed by 5 bases and V by 0 bases; bases with no gene match: 12. The CDR3 totals 18 residues. The germline CDR1 and CDR2 sequences are LNHNV and YYDKDF (reference sequence). CDR3: CATSREASGSLGGETQYF. As DNA, the CDR3 is TGTGCCACCAGCAGAGAGGCTAGCGGGAGCTTGGGGGGGGAGACCCAGTACTTC. Drawing the rest from reference TRBV15 and TRBJ2-5, the complete variable domain is DAMVIQNPRYQVTQFGKPVTLSCSQTLNHNVMYWYQQKSSQAPKLLFHYYDKDFNNEADTPDNFQSRRPNTSFCFLDIRSPGLGDTAMYLCATSREASGSLGGETQYFGPGTRLLVL.